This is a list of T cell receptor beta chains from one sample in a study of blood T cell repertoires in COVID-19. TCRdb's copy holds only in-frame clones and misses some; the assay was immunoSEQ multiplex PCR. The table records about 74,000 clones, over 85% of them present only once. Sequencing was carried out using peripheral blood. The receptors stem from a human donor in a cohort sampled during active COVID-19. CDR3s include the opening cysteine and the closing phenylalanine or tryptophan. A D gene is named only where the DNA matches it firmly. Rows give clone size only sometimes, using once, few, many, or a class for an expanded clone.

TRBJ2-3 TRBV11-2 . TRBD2 TGTGCCAGCAGCTTAGGAGCGGGAGGGCCGGCAGATACGCAGTATTTT CASSLGAGGPADTQYF
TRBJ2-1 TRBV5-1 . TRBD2 TGCGCCAGCAGCTTGGTCGCGGGAGAGGGGAGCAGCAATGAGCAGTTCTTC CASSLVAGEGSSNEQFF
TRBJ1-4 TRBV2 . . TGTGCCAGCAGAGCAGGGGAGGGGAGAGAAAAACTGTTTTTT CASRAGEGREKLFF
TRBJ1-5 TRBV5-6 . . TGTGCCAGCAGCCTACAGGCTGGGGGCTATCAGCCCCAGCATTTT CASSLQAGGYQPQHF
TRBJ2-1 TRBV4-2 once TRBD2 TGTGCCAGCAGCCAGAGAGGACTAGCGGAAGACAATGAGCAGTTCTTC CASSQRGLAEDNEQFF
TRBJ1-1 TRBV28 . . TGTGCCAGCAGTTTTCACTTGAACACTGAAGCTTTCTTT CASSFHLNTEAFF
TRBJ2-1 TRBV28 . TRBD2 TGTGCCACCACTAGCGTCTCCTACAATGAGCAGTTCTTC CATTSVSYNEQFF
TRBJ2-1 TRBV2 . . TGTGCCAGCAGTGATATGGGCCTCCCGGCGGAGCAGTTCTTC CASSDMGLPAEQFF
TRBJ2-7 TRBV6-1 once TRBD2 TGTGCCAGCAGTGATCCGGGACTAGCGGGAGGGCCCTCCTACGAGCAGTACTTC CASSDPGLAGGPSYEQYF
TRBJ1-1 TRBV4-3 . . TGCGCCAGCAGCCGCGGCGGAAGGACTGAAGCTTTCTTT CASSRGGRTEAFF
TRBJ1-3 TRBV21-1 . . TGTGCCAGCAGCAAACGAGGAGGGGGAGAGGGGGCCACCTCTGGAAACACCATATATTTT CASSKRGGGEGATSGNTIYF
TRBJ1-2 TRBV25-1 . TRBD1 TGTGCCAGCAGCTCGACAGGGGGTGGCTATGGCTACACCTTC CASSSTGGGYGYTF
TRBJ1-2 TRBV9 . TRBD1 TGTGCCAGCAGCCCACGACAGGGGGCGGGCTACACCTTC CASSPRQGAGYTF
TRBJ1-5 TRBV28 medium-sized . TGTGCCAGCAGTCCAATAGGGACAAGGGCAGGTCAGCCCCAGCATTTT CASSPIGTRAGQPQHF
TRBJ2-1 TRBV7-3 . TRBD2 TGTGCCAGCAGCTTAAACGGGATAGCGGGAGGTGAGCAGTTCTTC CASSLNGIAGGEQFF
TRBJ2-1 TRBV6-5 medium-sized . TGTGCCAGCAGAGGGACACAATACAATGAGCAGTTCTTC CASRGTQYNEQFF
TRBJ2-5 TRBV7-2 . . TGTGCCAGCAGCTTAACCTGGGGGCCCACAGAGACCCAGTACTTC CASSLTWGPTETQYF
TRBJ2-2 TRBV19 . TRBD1 TGTGCCAGTTCGAGGACAGGGGGAAGGGCCGGGGAGCTGTTTTTT CASSRTGGRAGELFF
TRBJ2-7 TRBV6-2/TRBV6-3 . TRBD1 TGTGCCAGCAGTTGGACAGGGTTGTACGAGCAGTACTTC CASSWTGLYEQYF
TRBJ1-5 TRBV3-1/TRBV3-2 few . TGTGCCAGCAGCCAAGACGCAGGGGAGCATCAGCCCCAGCATTTT CASSQDAGEHQPQHF
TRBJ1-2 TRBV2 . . TGTGCCAGCAGTGACAGGGCCTATGGCTACACCTTC CASSDRAYGYTF
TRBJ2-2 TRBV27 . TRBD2 TGTGCCAGCAGTCCTATAGCGGGAGGAGGAACCGGGGAGCTGTTTTTT CASSPIAGGGTGELFF
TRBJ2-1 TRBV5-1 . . TGCGCCAGCAGCCCGGGGAGCTCCTACAATGAGCAGTTCTTC CASSPGSSYNEQFF
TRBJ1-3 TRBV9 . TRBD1 TGTGCCAGCAGCCCCCGGGACAGGACTCTTTCTGGAAACACCATATATTTT CASSPRDRTLSGNTIYF
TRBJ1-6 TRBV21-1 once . TGTGCCAGCAGCAGACGGACAGGGGATAATTCACCCCTCCACTTT CASSRRTGDNSPLHF
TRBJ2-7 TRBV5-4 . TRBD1 TGTGCCAGCAGCCCTGGGGGACAGGGGGTCAACGAGCAGTACTTC CASSPGGQGVNEQYF
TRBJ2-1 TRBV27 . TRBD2 TGTGCCAGCAGTTACAGCGGGACTCCCTACAATGAGCAGTTCTTC CASSYSGTPYNEQFF
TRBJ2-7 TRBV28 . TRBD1 TGTGCCAGCAAAGTCGGGGACAGTAACTACGAGCAGTACTTC CASKVGDSNYEQYF
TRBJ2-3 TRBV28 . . TGTGCCAGCAGGAGGTCAGATACGCAGTATTTT CASRRSDTQYF